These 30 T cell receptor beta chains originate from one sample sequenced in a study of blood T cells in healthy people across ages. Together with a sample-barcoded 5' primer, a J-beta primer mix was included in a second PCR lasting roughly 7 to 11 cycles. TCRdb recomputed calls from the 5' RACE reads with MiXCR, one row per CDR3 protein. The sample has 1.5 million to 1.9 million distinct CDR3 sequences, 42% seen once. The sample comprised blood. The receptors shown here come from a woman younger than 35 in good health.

In DNA form, the CDR3 reads TGCAGTGCTAGAGTTAAGGCGCTCTCGGCGGGAGTCTATTCCTACGAGCAGTACTTC. It codes for CSARVKALSAGVYSYEQYF. J is TRBJ2-7 and V is TRBV20-1; 7 nucleotides match TRBD2. The CDR3 is 19 amino acids. Per the germline V gene, CDR1 is DFQATT and CDR2 is SNEGSKA (reference sequence). The V gene end was trimmed by 1 base and the J gene end by 1 base; junction bases not matched to a gene: 19.

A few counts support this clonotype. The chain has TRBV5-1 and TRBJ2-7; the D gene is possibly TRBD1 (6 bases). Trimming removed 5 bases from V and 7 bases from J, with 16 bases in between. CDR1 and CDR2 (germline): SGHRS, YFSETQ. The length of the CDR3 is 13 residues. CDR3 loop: CASRADSTGEQYF. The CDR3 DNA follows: TGCGCCAGCAGAGCGGACAGCACAGGAGAGCAGTACTTC. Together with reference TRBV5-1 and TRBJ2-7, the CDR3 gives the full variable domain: KAGVTQTPRYLIKTRGQQVTLSCSPISGHRSVSWYQQTPGQGLQFLFEYFSETQRNKGNFPGRFSGRQFSNSRSEMNVSTLELGDSALYLCASRADSTGEQYFGPGTRLTVT.

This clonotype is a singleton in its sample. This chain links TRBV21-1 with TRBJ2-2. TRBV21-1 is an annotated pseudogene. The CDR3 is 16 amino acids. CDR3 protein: CASSKILVGNTGELFF. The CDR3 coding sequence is TGTGCCAGCAGCAAAATCCTGGTGGGGAACACCGGGGAGCTGTTTTTT.

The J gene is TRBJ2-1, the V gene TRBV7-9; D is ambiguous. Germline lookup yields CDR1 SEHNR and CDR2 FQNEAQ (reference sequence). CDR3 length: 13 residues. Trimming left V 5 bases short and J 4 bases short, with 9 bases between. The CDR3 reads CASSPDVYNEQFF. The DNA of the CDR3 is TGTGCCAGCAGCCCCGACGTGTACAATGAGCAGTTCTTC.

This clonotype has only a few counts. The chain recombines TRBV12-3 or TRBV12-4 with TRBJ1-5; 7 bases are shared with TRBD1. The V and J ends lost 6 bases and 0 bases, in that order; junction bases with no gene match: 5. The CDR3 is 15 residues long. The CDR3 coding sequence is TGTGCCAGCAGGAGGGGACAGATTAGCAATCAGCCCCAGCATTTT. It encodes CASRRGQISNQPQHF.

This chain's CDR3 is CASSQIAESTDTQYF. DNA for the CDR3: TGCGCCAGCAGCCAAATAGCGGAATCCACAGATACGCAGTATTTT. J is TRBJ2-3 and V is TRBV4-1, with a weak D call TRBD2 (6 bases). The CDR3 has 15 residues. V lost 2 bases and J 2 bases, leaving 11 bases between the germline ends. Germline CDR1 and CDR2: MGHRA and YSYEKL.

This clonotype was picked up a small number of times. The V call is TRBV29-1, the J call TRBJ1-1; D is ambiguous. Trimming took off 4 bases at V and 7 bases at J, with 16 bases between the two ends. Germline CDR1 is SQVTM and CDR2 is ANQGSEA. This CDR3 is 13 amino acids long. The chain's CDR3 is CSVARRGPNEAFF. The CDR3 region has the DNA TGCAGCGTTGCCAGGCGAGGTCCGAATGAAGCTTTCTTT.

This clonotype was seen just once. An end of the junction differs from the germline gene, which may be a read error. Written as DNA, the CDR3 is TGCGCCAGCAGCTATGATTACAGGGGGAACTCTGAAGCTTTCTTT. Protein product: CASSYDYRGNSEAFF. V gene TRBV5-1 combines with J gene TRBJ1-1, with 8 bases that match TRBD1. CDR1 and CDR2 from the germline V gene are SGHRS and YFSETQ. The CDR3 totals 15 residues.

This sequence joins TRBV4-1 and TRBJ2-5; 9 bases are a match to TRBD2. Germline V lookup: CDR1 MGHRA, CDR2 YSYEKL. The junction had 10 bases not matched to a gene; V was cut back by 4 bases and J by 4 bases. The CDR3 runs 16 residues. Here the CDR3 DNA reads TGCGCCAGCAGCCGACTTGAGCGGGGGGTAGGAGAGACCCAGTACTTC. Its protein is CASSRLERGVGETQYF.

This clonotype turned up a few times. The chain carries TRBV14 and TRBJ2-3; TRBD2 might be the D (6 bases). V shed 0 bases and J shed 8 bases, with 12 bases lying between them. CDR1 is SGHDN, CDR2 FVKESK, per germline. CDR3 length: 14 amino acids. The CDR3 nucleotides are TGTGCCAGCAGCCAAGATTTACGAGCGGGTACGCAGTATTTT. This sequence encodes CASSQDLRAGTQYF.

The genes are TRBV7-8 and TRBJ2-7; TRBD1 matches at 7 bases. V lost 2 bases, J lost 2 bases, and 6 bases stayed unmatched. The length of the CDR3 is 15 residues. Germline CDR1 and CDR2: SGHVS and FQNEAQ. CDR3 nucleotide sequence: TGTGCCAGCAGCTTAATGGGGACAGATACCTACGAGCAGTACTTC. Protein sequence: CASSLMGTDTYEQYF.

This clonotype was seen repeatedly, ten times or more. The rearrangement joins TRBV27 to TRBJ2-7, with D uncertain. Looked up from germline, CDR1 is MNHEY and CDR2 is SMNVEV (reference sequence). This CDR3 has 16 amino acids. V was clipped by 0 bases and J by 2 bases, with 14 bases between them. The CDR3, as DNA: TGTGCCAGCAGTTTATCCCAGCCCGGACCGGCCTACGAGCAGTACTTC. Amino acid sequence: CASSLSQPGPAYEQYF.

CDR3 in amino acids: CSAINPSGSYNEQYF. CDR3 nucleotide sequence: TGCAGTGCTATTAACCCTAGCGGGAGCTACAATGAGCAGTACTTC. V usage is TRBV20-1 and J usage is TRBJ2-1; 10 nucleotides agree with TRBD2. The last part of the DNA fits TRBJ2-7 better; the J call may be wrong. The CDR3 has 15 amino acids. Germline assignment: CDR1 DFQATT and CDR2 SNEGSKA (reference sequence).

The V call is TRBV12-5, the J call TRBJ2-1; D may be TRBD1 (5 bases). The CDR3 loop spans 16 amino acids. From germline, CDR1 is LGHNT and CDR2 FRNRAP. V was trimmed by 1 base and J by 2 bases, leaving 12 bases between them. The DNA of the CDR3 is TGTGCTAGTGGTTTGGGGCTCCAGGGCCCCTACAATGAGCAGTTCTTC. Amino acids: CASGLGLQGPYNEQFF.

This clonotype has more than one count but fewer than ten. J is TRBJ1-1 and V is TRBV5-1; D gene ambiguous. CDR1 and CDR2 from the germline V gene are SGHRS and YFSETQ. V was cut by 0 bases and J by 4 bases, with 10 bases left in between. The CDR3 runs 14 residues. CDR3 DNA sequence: TGCGCCAGCAGCTTGGATAGCCTGAGCACTGAAGCTTTCTTT. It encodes CASSLDSLSTEAFF. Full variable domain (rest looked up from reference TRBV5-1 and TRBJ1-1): KAGVTQTPRYLIKTRGQQVTLSCSPISGHRSVSWYQQTPGQGLQFLFEYFSETQRNKGNFPGRFSGRQFSNSRSEMNVSTLELGDSALYLCASSLDSLSTEAFFGQGTRLTVV.

The CDR3 region has the DNA TGTGCCAGCAGTTTCTACACAGGGGACTATGGCTACACCTTC. Translated, it gives CASSFYTGDYGYTF. The J gene is TRBJ1-2, the V gene TRBV12-3 or TRBV12-4, with 7 nucleotides matching TRBD1. The CDR3 is made up of 14 amino acids. V was pared by 3 bases and J by 3 bases, with 4 bases of the junction left unmatched.

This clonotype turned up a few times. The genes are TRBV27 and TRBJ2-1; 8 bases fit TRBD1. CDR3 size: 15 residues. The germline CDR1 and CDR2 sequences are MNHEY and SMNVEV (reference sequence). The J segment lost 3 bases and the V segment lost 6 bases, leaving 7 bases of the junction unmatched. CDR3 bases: TGTGCCAGCAGCCTGACAGGGGCCTACTACAATGAGCAGTTCTTC. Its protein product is CASSLTGAYYNEQFF.

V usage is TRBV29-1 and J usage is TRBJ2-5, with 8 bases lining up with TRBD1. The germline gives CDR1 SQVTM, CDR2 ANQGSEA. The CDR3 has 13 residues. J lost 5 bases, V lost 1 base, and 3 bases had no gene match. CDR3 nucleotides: TGCAGCGTTGAAGGCCGGGACAGGGAGACCCAGTACTTC. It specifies CSVEGRDRETQYF. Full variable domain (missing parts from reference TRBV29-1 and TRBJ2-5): SAVISQKPSRDICQRGTSLTIQCQVDSQVTMMFWYRQQPGQSLTLIATANQGSEATYESGFVIDKFPISRPNLTFSTLTVSNMSPEDSSIYLCSVEGRDRETQYFGPGTRLLVL.

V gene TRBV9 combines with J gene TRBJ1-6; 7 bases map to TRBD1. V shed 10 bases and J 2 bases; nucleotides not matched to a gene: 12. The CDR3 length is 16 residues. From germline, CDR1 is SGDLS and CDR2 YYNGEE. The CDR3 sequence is CACSSGGGPYNSPLHF. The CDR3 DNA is TGTGCCTGTAGCTCGGGAGGGGGCCCCTATAATTCACCCCTCCACTTT. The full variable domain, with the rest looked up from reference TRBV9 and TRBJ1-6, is DSGVTQTPKHLITATGQRVTLRCSPRSGDLSVYWYQQSLDQGLQFLIQYYNGEERAKGNILERFSAQQFPDLHSELNLSSLELGDSALYFCACSSGGGPYNSPLHFGNGTRLTVT.

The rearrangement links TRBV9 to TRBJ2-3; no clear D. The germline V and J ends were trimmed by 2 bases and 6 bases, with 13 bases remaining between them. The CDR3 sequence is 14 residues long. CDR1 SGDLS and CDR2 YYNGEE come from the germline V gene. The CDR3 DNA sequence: TGTGCCAGCAGCGTCATACCAGCGCACGATACGCAGTATTTT. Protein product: CASSVIPAHDTQYF.

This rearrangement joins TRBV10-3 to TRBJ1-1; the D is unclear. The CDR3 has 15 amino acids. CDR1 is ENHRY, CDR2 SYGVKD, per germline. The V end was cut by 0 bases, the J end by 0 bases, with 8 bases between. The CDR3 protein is CAISESSELNTEAFF. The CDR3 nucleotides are TGTGCCATCAGTGAGTCGTCAGAATTGAACACTGAAGCTTTCTTT.

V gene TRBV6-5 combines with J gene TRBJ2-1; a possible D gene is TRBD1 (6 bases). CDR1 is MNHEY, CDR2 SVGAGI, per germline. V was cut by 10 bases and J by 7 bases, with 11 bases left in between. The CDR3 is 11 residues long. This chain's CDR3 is CAIGQGNEQFF. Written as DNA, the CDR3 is TGTGCCATCGGGCAGGGGAATGAGCAGTTCTTC.

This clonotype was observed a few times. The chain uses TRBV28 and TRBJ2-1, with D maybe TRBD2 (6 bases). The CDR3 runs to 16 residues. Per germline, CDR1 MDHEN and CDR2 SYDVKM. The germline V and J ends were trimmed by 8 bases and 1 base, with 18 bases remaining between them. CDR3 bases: TGTGCCAGCGATGCGGCGGGACCACAGTCCTACAATGAGCAGTTCTTC. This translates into CASDAAGPQSYNEQFF. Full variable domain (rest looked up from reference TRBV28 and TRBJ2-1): DVKVTQSSRYLVKRTGEKVFLECVQDMDHENMFWYRQDPGLGLRLIYFSYDVKMKEKGDIPEGYSVSREKKERFSLILESASTNQTSMYLCASDAAGPQSYNEQFFGPGTRLTVL.

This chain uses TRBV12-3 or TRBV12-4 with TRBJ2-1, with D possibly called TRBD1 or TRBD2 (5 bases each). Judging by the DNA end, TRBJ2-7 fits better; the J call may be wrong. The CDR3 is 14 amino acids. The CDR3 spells CASSLWGVQGEQYF. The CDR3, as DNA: TGTGCCAGCAGTTTGTGGGGAGTTCAGGGTGAGCAGTACTTC.

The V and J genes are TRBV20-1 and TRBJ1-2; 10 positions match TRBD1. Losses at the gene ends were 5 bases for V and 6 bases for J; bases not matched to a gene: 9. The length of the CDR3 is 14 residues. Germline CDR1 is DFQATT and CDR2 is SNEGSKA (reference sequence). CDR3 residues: CSALRDRGRDGYTF. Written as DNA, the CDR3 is TGCAGTGCTCTCCGGGACAGGGGAAGAGATGGCTACACCTTC.

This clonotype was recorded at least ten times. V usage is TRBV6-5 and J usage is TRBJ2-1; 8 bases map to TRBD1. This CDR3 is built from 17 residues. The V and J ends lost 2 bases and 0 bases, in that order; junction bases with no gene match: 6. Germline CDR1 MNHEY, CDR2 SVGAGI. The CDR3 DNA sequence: TGTGCCAGCAGTTACCCGGGGACAGGAAGCTCCTACAATGAGCAGTTCTTC. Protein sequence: CASSYPGTGSSYNEQFF.

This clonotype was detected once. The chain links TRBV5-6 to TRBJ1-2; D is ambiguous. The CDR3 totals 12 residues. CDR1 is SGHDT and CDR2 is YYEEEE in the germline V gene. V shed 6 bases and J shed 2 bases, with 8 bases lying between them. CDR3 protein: CASNTANYGYTF. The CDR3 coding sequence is TGTGCCAGCAACACAGCCAACTATGGCTACACCTTC.

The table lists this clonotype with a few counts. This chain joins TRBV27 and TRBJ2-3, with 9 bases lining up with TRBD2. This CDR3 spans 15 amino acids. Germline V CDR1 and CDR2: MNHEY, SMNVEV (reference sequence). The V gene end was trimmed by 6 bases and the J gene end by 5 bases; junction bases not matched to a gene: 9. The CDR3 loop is CASRALAGIRDTQYF. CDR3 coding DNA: TGTGCCAGCAGGGCCCTAGCGGGAATACGAGATACGCAGTATTTT.

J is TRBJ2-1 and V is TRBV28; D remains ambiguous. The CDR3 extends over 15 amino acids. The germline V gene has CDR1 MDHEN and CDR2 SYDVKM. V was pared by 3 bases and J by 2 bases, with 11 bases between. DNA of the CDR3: TGTGCCAGCAGTTTCATCAGCGTCACCTACAATGAGCAGTTCTTC. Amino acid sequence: CASSFISVTYNEQFF.

CDR3 DNA: TGCAGTGCGCCTGTCACAGATACGCAGTATTTT. It codes for CSAPVTDTQYF. V usage is TRBV20-1 and J usage is TRBJ2-3; D is ambiguous. Trimming took 6 bases from V and 2 from J, leaving 6 bases between them. Germline V gene lookup returns CDR1 DFQATT and CDR2 SNEGSKA (reference sequence). The CDR3 runs to 11 residues.